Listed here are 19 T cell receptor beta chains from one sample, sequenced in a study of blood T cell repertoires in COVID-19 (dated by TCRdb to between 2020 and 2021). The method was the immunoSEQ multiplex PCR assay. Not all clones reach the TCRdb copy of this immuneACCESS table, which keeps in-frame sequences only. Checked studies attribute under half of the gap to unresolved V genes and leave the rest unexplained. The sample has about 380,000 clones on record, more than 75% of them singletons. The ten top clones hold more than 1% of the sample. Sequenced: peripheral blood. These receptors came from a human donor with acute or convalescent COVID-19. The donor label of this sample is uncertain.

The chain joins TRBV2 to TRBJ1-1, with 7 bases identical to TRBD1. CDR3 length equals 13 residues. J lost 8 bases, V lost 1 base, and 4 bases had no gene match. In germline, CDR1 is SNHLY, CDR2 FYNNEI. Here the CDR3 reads CASSEGNRGEAFF. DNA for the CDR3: TGTGCCAGCAGTGAAGGTAACAGGGGCGAAGCTTTCTTT. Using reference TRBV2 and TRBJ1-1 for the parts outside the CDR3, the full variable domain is EPEVTQTPSHQVTQMGQEVILRCVPISNHLYFYWYRQILGQKVEFLVSFYNNEISEKSEIFDDQFSVERPDGSNFTLKIRSTKLEDSAMYFCASSEGNRGEAFFGQGTRLTVV.

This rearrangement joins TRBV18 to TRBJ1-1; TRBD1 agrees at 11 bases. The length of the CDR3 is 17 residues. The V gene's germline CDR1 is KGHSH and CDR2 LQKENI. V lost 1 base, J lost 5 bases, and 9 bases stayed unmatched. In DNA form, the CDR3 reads TGTGCCAGCTCACCACAGGACAGGGGGCTGGTTCGGACTGAAGCTTTCTTT. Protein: CASSPQDRGLVRTEAFF. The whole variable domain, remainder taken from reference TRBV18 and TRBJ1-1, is NAGVMQNPRHLVRRRGQEARLRCSPMKGHSHVYWYRQLPEEGLKFMVYLQKENIIDESGMPKERFSAEFPKEGPSILRIQQVVRGDSAAYFCASSPQDRGLVRTEAFFGQGTRLTVV.

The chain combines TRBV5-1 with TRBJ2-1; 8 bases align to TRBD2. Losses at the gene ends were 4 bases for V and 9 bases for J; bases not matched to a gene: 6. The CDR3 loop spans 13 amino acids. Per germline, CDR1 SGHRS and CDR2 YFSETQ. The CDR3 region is CASSRGLGGEQFF. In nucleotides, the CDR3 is TGCGCCAGCAGCAGGGGACTAGGGGGTGAGCAGTTCTTC.

CDR3 coding DNA: TGTGCCAGCAGCCTTAAGCGAGGGAGCCTAGCGGGAGTAGAGACCCAGTACTTC. This encodes CASSLKRGSLAGVETQYF. V and J are TRBV7-6 and TRBJ2-5, with 10 bases aligning to TRBD2. This CDR3 is 18 amino acids long. Germline CDR1 reads SGHVS; CDR2 reads FNYEAQ. With 5 bases clipped from V and 4 bases from J, the junction kept 16 bases outside the gene matches.

CDR3 loop: CASSSTYEQYF. CDR3 bases: TGTGCCAGCAGCTCCACCTACGAGCAGTACTTC. V is TRBV7-9 and J is TRBJ2-7; D is undetermined. V was cut by 4 bases and J by 2 bases, with 3 bases left in between. Germline V gives CDR1 SEHNR, CDR2 FQNEAQ (reference sequence). This CDR3 is 11 amino acids long.

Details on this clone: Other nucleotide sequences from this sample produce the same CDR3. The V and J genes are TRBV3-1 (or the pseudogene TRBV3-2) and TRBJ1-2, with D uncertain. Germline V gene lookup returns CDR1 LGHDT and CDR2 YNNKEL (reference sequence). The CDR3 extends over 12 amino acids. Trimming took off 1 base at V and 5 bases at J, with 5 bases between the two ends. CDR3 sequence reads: CASSQGRYGYTF. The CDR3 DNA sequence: TGTGCCAGCAGCCAAGGTAGATATGGCTACACCTTC.

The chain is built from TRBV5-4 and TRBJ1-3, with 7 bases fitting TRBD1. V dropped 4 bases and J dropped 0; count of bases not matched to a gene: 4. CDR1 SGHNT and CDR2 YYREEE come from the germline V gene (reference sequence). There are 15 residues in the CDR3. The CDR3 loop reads CASSAGQNSGNTIYF. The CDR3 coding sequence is TGTGCCAGCAGCGCGGGACAGAACTCTGGAAACACCATATATTTT.

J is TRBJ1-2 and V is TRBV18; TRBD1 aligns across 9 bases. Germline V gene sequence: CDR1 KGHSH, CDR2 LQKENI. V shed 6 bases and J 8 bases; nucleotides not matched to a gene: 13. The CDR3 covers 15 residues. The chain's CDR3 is CASSPRTGVETGYTF. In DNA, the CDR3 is TGTGCCAGCTCGCCCCGGACAGGGGTCGAAACGGGCTACACCTTC.

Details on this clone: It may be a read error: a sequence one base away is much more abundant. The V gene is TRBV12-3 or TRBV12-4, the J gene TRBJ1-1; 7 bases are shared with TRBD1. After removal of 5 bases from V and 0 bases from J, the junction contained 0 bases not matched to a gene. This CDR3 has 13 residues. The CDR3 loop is CASSGTVNTEAFF. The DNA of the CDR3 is TGTGCCAGCAGTGGGACAGTGAACACTGAAGCTTTCTTT.

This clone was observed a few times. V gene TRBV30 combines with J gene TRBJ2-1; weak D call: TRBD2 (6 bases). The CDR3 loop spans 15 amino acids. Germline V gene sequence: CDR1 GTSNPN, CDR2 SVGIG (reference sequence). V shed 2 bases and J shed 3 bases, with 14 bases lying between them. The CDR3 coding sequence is TGTGCCTGGAGTTCTCGAGCGGGCAACTACAATGAGCAGTTCTTC. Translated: CAWSSRAGNYNEQFF.

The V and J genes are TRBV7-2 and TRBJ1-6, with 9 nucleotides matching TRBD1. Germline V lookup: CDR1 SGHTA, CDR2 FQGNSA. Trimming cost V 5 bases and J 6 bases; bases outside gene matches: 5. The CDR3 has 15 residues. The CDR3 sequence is CASSPGTGINSPLHF. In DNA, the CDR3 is TGTGCCAGCAGCCCCGGGACAGGGATTAATTCACCCCTCCACTTT.

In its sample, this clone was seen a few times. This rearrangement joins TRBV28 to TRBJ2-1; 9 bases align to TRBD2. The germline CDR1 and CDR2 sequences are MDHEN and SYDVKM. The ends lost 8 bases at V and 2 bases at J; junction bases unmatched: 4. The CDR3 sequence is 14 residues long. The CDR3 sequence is CASLVAGAYNEQFF. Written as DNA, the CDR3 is TGTGCCAGCCTAGTAGCGGGAGCCTACAATGAGCAGTTCTTC.

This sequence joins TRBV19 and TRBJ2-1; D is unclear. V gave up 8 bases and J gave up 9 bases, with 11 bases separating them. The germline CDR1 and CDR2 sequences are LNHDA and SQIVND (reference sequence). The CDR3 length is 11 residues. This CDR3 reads CASADRSEQFF. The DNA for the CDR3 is TGTGCCAGTGCCGATAGGAGTGAGCAGTTCTTC.

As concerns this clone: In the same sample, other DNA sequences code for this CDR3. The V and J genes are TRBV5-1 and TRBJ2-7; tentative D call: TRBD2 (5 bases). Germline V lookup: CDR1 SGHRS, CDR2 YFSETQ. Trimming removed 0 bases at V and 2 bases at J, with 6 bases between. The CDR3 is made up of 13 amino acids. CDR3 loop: CASSLGGTYEQYF. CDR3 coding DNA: TGCGCCAGCAGCTTGGGAGGGACCTACGAGCAGTACTTC.

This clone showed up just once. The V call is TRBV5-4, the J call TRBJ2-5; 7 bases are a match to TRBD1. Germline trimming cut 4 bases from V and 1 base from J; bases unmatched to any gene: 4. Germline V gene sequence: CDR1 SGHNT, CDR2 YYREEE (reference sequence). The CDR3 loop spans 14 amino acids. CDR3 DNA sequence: TGTGCCAGCAGCCCAGGGGGTGCCCAAGAGACCCAGTACTTC. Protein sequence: CASSPGGAQETQYF.

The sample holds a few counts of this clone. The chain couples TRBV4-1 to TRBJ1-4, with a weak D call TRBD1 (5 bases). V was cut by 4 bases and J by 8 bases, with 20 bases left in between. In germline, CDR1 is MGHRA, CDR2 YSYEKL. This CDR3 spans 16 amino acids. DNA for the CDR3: TGCGCCAGCAGCCCCCCCCGGGCAGGGTCTAGGGAAAAACTGTTTTTT. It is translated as CASSPPRAGSREKLFF.

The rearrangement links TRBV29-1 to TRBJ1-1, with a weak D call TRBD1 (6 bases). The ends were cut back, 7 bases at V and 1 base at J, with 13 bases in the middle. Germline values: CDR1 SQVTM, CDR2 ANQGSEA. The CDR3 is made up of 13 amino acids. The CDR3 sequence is CSGSQGRNTEAFF. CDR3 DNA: TGCAGCGGCTCCCAGGGGAGGAACACTGAAGCTTTCTTT.

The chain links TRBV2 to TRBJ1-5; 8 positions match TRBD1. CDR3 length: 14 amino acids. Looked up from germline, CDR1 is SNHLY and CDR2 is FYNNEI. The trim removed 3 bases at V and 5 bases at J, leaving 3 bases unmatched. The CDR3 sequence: CASSENRGDQPQHF. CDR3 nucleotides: TGTGCCAGCAGTGAGAACAGGGGGGATCAGCCCCAGCATTTT.

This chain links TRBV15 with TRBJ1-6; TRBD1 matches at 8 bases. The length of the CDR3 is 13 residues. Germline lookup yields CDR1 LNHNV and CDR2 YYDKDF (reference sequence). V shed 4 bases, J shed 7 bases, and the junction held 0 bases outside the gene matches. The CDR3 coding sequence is TGTGCCACCAGCAACAGGGGGAATTCACCCCTCCACTTT. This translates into CATSNRGNSPLHF.